These 20 T cell receptor beta chains share one sample of origin, sequenced in a study of cytomegalovirus exposure and HLA in healthy donors. The table came from immunoSEQ multiplex PCR; TCRdb's copy has only in-frame clones and leaves some out. The sample carries tens of thousands of clones, about 97% recorded once. The sequenced material came from PBMCs. The receptors derive from a young man in good health and CMV-seropositive.

The rearrangement joins TRBV19 to TRBJ2-1, with D possibly TRBD2 on 5 matching bases. The CDR3 is 15 residues long. The germline gives CDR1 LNHDA, CDR2 SQIVND (reference sequence). Trimming took off 6 bases at V and 0 bases at J, with 12 bases between the two ends. In nucleotides, the CDR3 is TGTGCCAGTAGCCCCTTGGGGAGCTCCTACAATGAGCAGTTCTTC. Translating it yields CASSPLGSSYNEQFF.

With regard to this clone: The same CDR3 is also encoded by other DNA sequences in this sample. The chain employs TRBV13 and TRBJ2-3; D is unresolved. V gave up 5 bases and J gave up 8 bases, with 14 bases separating them. The CDR3 has 13 amino acids. CDR1 and CDR2 (germline): PRHDT, FYEKMQ (reference sequence). CDR3 protein: CASSPESDGTQYF. For the CDR3, the DNA is TGTGCCAGCAGCCCGGAAAGCGACGGTACGCAGTATTTT.

The chain links TRBV11-2 to TRBJ2-7; D is possibly TRBD2 (5 bases). The CDR3 has 15 residues. CDR1 is SGHAT, CDR2 FQNNGV, per germline. Trimming pared 4 bases from V and 5 bases from J, leaving 18 bases between. Here the CDR3 reads CASSSYGRGNDEQYF. The CDR3 bases are TGTGCCAGCAGCTCCTACGGTCGGGGAAACGACGAGCAGTACTTC.

V and J are TRBV2 and TRBJ2-1, with 8 bases matching TRBD1. V was pared by 8 bases and J by 7 bases, with 4 bases of the junction left unmatched. The CDR3 runs to 12 residues. Germline V gives CDR1 SNHLY, CDR2 FYNNEI. The CDR3 loop is CASPGGRNEQFF. The CDR3 bases are TGTGCCAGCCCAGGGGGCAGGAATGAGCAGTTCTTC.

This rearrangement joins TRBV6-5 to TRBJ1-1; D unclear. V lost 3 bases and J 5 bases, leaving 13 bases between the germline ends. This CDR3 has 14 residues. From germline, CDR1 is MNHEY and CDR2 SVGAGI. The CDR3 coding sequence is TGTGCCAGCAGTTATGGCCAGTATCATACTGAAGCTTTCTTT. Protein sequence: CASSYGQYHTEAFF.

V gene TRBV7-9 combines with J gene TRBJ2-7; 13 bases are a match to TRBD2. Per the germline V gene, CDR1 is SEHNR and CDR2 is FQNEAQ (reference sequence). The V segment lost 4 bases and the J segment 7 bases; nucleotides outside the gene matches: 7. The CDR3 is 15 amino acids. This CDR3 reads CASSSTSGRTREQYF. The CDR3 region has the DNA TGTGCCAGCAGCTCGACTAGCGGGAGGACAAGGGAGCAGTACTTC.

The chain recombines TRBV10-2 with TRBJ2-7; tentative D call: TRBD1 (6 bases). CDR3 size: 13 residues. Germline-derived CDR1 and CDR2 are WSHSY and SAAADI. The germline V and J ends were trimmed by 8 bases and 1 base, with 12 bases remaining between them. The CDR3 spells CASRVQGSYEQYF. DNA for the CDR3: TGCGCCAGCCGAGTACAGGGTTCCTACGAGCAGTACTTC.

The chain is built from TRBV2 and TRBJ2-1; D is uncertain. The CDR3 contains 14 residues. V dropped 3 bases and J dropped 9 bases, with 15 bases sitting between them. Germline lookup yields CDR1 SNHLY and CDR2 FYNNEI. Here the CDR3 DNA reads TGTGCCAGCAGTGAGCGTCTAGTTTTTATTGAGCAGTTCTTC. It codes for CASSERLVFIEQFF.

The chain recombines TRBV6-1 with TRBJ1-5; possibly TRBD1 for D (5 bases). Trimming removed 1 base at V and 7 bases at J, with 14 bases between. CDR1 MNHNS and CDR2 SASEGT come from the germline V gene. This CDR3 has 15 amino acids. CDR3 sequence reads: CASSEGQGGGQPQHF. In DNA form, the CDR3 reads TGTGCCAGCAGTGAAGGGCAGGGCGGTGGACAGCCCCAGCATTTT.

The genes are TRBV25-1 and TRBJ2-7; D is perhaps TRBD2 (7 bases). The CDR3 runs to 13 residues. CDR1 MGHDK and CDR2 SYGVNS come from the germline V gene. V lost 4 bases, J lost 5 bases, and 12 bases lay in between. Here the CDR3 reads CASSVGGGHEQYF. CDR3 in DNA: TGTGCCAGCAGTGTGGGGGGGGGCCACGAGCAGTACTTC.

This chain joins TRBV27 and TRBJ2-5; D is perhaps TRBD2 (6 bases). The V end was cut by 6 bases, the J end by 8 bases, with 22 bases between. Germline V gives CDR1 MNHEY, CDR2 SMNVEV (reference sequence). This CDR3 is built from 15 residues. CDR3 sequence reads: CASSETRLVQGTQYF. DNA of the CDR3: TGTGCCAGCAGCGAAACTCGACTAGTCCAAGGAACCCAGTACTTC.

This chain uses TRBV4-3 with TRBJ2-7, with TRBD2 matching over 12 bases. With V trimmed by 1 base and J by 5 bases, 3 bases remained unmatched. The CDR3 has 15 amino acids. CDR1 is LGHNA and CDR2 is YSLEER in the germline V gene. Here the CDR3 reads CASSQGLAGVNEQYF. CDR3 DNA sequence: TGCGCCAGCAGCCAAGGACTAGCGGGAGTTAACGAGCAGTACTTC.

The V gene is TRBV5-4, the J gene TRBJ2-7, with 9 bases fitting TRBD2. Germline assignment: CDR1 SGHNT and CDR2 YYREEE (reference sequence). The CDR3 covers 15 residues. J was trimmed by 5 bases and V by 0 bases; bases with no gene match: 6. DNA of the CDR3: TGTGCCAGCAGCTTGGGAACTAGCGGGTATGACGAGCAGTACTTC. Residues: CASSLGTSGYDEQYF.

V is TRBV19 and J is TRBJ2-6; D is possibly TRBD1 (6 bases). This CDR3 contains 16 residues. The germline V gene has CDR1 LNHDA and CDR2 SQIVND (reference sequence). The ends were cut back, 5 bases at V and 3 bases at J, with 14 bases in the middle. The CDR3 bases are TGTGCCAGTAGTCCTAGAGACAGGCTTGGGGCCAACGTCCTGACTTTC. This gives the protein CASSPRDRLGANVLTF.

The rearrangement joins TRBV7-3 to TRBJ2-2; 7 bases are a match to TRBD1. The germline CDR1 and CDR2 sequences are SGHTA and FQGTGA. CDR3 length: 15 amino acids. V shed 5 bases and J 2 bases; nucleotides not matched to a gene: 5. The DNA for the CDR3 is TGTGCCAGCAGCCACGGGACAGCTAACACCGGGGAGCTGTTTTTT. It codes for CASSHGTANTGELFF. Full variable domain (remainder filled in from reference TRBV7-3 and TRBJ2-2): GAGVSQTPSNKVTEKGKYVELRCDPISGHTALYWYRQSLGQGPEFLIYFQGTGAADDSGLPNDRFFAVRPEGSVSTLKIQRTERGDSAVYLCASSHGTANTGELFFGEGSRLTVL.

V is TRBV7-2 and J is TRBJ1-2; TRBD1 is a possible D gene (5 bases). The CDR3 totals 17 residues. Trimming cost V 1 base and J 6 bases, with 21 bases left between them. Germline CDR1 SGHTA, CDR2 FQGNSA. The CDR3 DNA reads as TGTGCCAGCAGCTTAGGTGGGCAGCCCGGAGCGGGGGATGGCTACACCTTC. This translates into CASSLGGQPGAGDGYTF.

This clone came up once. The gene calls are TRBV9 and TRBJ1-5; TRBD1 is a possible D gene (5 bases). Germline V gene data show CDR1 as SGDLS and CDR2 as YYNGEE. The V gene lost 4 bases and the J gene lost 9 bases, with 20 bases spanning the gap. This CDR3 contains 15 residues. The CDR3 protein is CASSLGGGTAGPQHF. CDR3 nucleotides: TGTGCCAGCAGCCTTGGGGGAGGGACCGCCGGGCCCCAGCATTTT.

This sequence joins TRBV5-1 and TRBJ2-3; D may be TRBD1 (6 bases). Trimming cost V 2 bases and J 1 base, with 11 bases left between them. There are 15 residues in the CDR3. Germline V gene data show CDR1 as SGHRS and CDR2 as YFSETQ. Written as DNA, the CDR3 is TGCGCCAGCAGCTTTCGGGACAAAGGCACAGATACGCAGTATTTT. Residues: CASSFRDKGTDTQYF.

This sequence joins TRBV27 and TRBJ2-3; D is possibly TRBD2 (6 bases). This CDR3 is 13 amino acids long. Germline V gene data show CDR1 as MNHEY and CDR2 as SMNVEV (reference sequence). V lost 3 bases, J lost 3 bases, and 7 bases lay in between. CDR3 loop: CASSFRGTDTQYF. CDR3 bases: TGTGCCAGCAGTTTTCGGGGGACAGATACGCAGTATTTT.

The chain combines TRBV7-6 with TRBJ1-4, with 7 bases identical to TRBD1. CDR1 is SGHVS, CDR2 FNYEAQ, per germline. CDR3 length: 14 residues. V trimming: 4 bases; J trimming: 9 bases; junction bases outside the gene matches: 8. The CDR3 sequence is CASSSAGQAKKLFF. Here the CDR3 DNA reads TGTGCCAGCAGCTCCGCCGGACAGGCCAAAAAACTGTTTTTT.